This TCR beta chain was recorded in a study of OX40 agonist ivuxolimab in advanced cancers. Study outcomes and limitations: In CD8+ T cells, expanded clones were on average more numerous than in CD4+. Among the lowest peripheral clonal expansion occurred in 0.1-3.0 mg/kg partial responders.

Measured with immunoSEQ multiplex PCR; TCRdb has only the in-frame clones, and not every one. The data hold around 69,000 clones, with roughly 83% observed a single time. In its sample, this clone was seen once. Its target is not known. Other DNA sequences within the sample encode an identical CDR3. Germline V lookup: CDR1 SGHRS, CDR2 YFSETQ. This CDR3 has 15 amino acids. V gave up 0 bases and J gave up 0 bases, with 7 bases separating them. This sample comprised CD4+ or CD8+ T cells sorted from blood, obtained in a trial of the OX40 agonist ivuxolimab. The V gene is TRBV5-1, the J gene TRBJ1-3; D possibly corresponds to TRBD1 (6 bases). This TCR was sampled from an adult with an advanced solid tumor such as melanoma, head and neck, liver or kidney cancer. CDR3: CASSLEGGSGNTIYF. The DNA of the CDR3 is TGCGCCAGCAGCTTGGAAGGGGGCTCTGGAAACACCATATATTTT.